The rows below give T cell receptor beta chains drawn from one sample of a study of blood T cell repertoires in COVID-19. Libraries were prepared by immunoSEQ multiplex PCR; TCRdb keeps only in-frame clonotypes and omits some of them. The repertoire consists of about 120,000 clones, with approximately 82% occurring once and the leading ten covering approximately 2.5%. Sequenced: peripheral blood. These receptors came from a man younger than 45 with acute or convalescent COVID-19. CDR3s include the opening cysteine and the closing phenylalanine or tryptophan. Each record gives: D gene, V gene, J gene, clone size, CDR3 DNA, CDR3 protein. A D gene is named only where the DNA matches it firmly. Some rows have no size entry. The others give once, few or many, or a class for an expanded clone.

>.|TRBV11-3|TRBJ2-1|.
TGTGCCAGCAGCTTAGAGACGGGGGAGCAGTTCTTC
CASSLETGEQFF
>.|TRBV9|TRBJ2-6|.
TGTGCCAGCAGCGTAGGAGGTACAGGCATGTTCAAGTATGAGGCCAACGTCCTGACTTTC
CASSVGGTGMFKYEANVLTF
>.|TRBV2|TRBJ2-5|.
TGTGCCAGCAGTGACTTATTAGTACAAGAGACCCAGTACTTC
CASSDLLVQETQYF
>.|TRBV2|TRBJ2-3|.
TGTGCCAGCAGTGAAGCCCTTAGCACAGATACGCAGTATTTT
CASSEALSTDTQYF
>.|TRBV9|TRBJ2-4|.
TGTGCCAGCAGCGGTACAGGTGGGAACATTCAGTACTTC
CASSGTGGNIQYF
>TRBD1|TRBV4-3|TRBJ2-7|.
TGCGCCAGCAGCCAGGGACAGGGGGCGGTTTACGAGCAGTACTTC
CASSQGQGAVYEQYF
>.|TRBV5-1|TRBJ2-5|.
TGCGCCAGCAGCTTGGCCGGACGGTCGGGGGAGACCCAGTACTTC
CASSLAGRSGETQYF
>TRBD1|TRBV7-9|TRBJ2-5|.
TGTGCCAGCAGCCAGAGACAGGGATTTGTGGAGACCCAGTACTTC
CASSQRQGFVETQYF
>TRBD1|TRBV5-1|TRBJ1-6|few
TGCGCCAGCAGCTTGGCCCAGGGGGGCGAGAATTCACCCCTCCACTTT
CASSLAQGGENSPLHF
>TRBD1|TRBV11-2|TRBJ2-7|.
TGTGCCAGCAGCTTCGGACAGGGGTACGAGCAGTACTTC
CASSFGQGYEQYF
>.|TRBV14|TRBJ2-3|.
TGTGCCAGCAGCCCTGGGGGGTTTGAGGTGGATACGCAGTATTTT
CASSPGGFEVDTQYF
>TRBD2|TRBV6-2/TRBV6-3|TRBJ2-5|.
TGTGCCAGCAGTGCGGGACTAGCGCGCGATCGGAGGGAGACCCAGTACTTC
CASSAGLARDRRETQYF
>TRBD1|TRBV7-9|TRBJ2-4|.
TGTGCCAGCAGCCGACACACCGGACAGGGTAGGAGGGAAAACATTCAGTACTTC
CASSRHTGQGRRENIQYF
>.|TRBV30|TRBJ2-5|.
TGTGCCTGGAGTGTTTCCAGGGTTGTTCAAGAGACCCAGTACTTC
CAWSVSRVVQETQYF
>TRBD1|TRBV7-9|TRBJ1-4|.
TGTGCCAGCAGCCAAAGGACAGGGATGGATGAAAAACTGTTTTTT
CASSQRTGMDEKLFF
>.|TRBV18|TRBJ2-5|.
TGTGCCAGCTCACCAACATCGGGGGAAGAGACCCAGTACTTC
CASSPTSGEETQYF
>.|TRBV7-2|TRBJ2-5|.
TGTGCCAGCAGCCAAACTAGGGAAGAGACCCAGTACTTC
CASSQTREETQYF
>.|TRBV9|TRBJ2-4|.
TGTGCCAGCAGCGTAGGTAGGCAGGGGAAAAACATTCAGTACTTC
CASSVGRQGKNIQYF
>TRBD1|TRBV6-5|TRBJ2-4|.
TGTGCCAGCAGACAGGGGGCGAGGGACATTCAGTACTTC
CASRQGARDIQYF
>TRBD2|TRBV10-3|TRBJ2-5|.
TGTGCCATCAGTGAGCGGGAACTAGCGGGGCAAGAGACCCAGTACTTC
CAISERELAGQETQYF
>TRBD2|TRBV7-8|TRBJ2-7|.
TGTGCCAGCAGGCCGGGACTAGCACATTACGAGCAGTACTTC
CASRPGLAHYEQYF
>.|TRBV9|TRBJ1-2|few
TGTGCCAGCAGCGTACAGAGCGGGATTAACTATGGCTACACCTTC
CASSVQSGINYGYTF
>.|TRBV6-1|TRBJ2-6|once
TGTGCCAGCAGTGAAAGACAGAACTCTGGGGCCAACGTCCTGACTTTC
CASSERQNSGANVLTF
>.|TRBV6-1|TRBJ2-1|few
TGTGCCAGCAGTGAAGGCCTAGAGCCCCACAATGAGCAGTTCTTC
CASSEGLEPHNEQFF
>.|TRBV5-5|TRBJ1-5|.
TGTGCCAGCAGCTTGGGTTTAACAGGGAATCAGCCCCAGCATTTT
CASSLGLTGNQPQHF
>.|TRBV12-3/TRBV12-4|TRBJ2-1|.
TGTGCCAGCAGTTATCTAGGCAATGAGCAGTTCTTC
CASSYLGNEQFF
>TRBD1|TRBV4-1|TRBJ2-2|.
TGCGCCAGCAGCCGCGGACAGGGAGGACACGGGGAGCTGTTTTTT
CASSRGQGGHGELFF
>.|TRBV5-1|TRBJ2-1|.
TGCGCCAGCAGCACGGGACTGGTCTCCTACAATGAGCAGTTCTTC
CASSTGLVSYNEQFF
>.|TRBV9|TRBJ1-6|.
TGTGCCAGCAGCCAAGGGAGGGGAAGTTCAATTTCACCCCTCCACTTT
CASSQGRGSSISPLHF
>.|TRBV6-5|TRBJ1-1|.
TGTGCCAGCAGTTACGGCGGGGGGCGAATCACTGAAGCTTTCTTT
CASSYGGGRITEAFF
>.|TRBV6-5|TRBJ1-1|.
TGTGCCAGCATGGCGGTTATGAACACTGAAGCTTTCTTT
CASMAVMNTEAFF
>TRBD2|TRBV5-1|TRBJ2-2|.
TGCGCCAGCAGCTTGGTGGCTAGCGGGATCGACACCGGGGAGCTGTTTTTT
CASSLVASGIDTGELFF
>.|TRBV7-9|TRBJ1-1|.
TGTGCCAGCAGCGATAGACAGAACACTGAAGCTTTCTTT
CASSDRQNTEAFF
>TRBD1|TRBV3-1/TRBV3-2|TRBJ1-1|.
TGTGCCAGCAGCCAAGTCGGACAGGGGGCAACTGAAGCTTTCTTT
CASSQVGQGATEAFF
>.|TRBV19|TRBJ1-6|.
TGTGCCAGTAACATCCCGGGCTCCTATAATTCACCCCTCCACTTT
CASNIPGSYNSPLHF